This T cell receptor beta chain came from a study of CD8+CD57+ T cells in acquired aplastic anemia. It was patients with CD8+CD57+ cell expansion by flow cytometry who were chosen for sequencing. Patients had undergone no therapy by the time their blood was sampled. V lost 6 bases, J lost 4 bases, and 18 bases lay in between. Germline lookup yields CDR1 MNHNS and CDR2 SASEGT. The CDR3 totals 15 residues. The sample holds a few counts of this clonotype. CDR3 and TCR beta VDJ profiling relied on genomic DNA as the template. MiXCR was run by TCRdb on the reads, yielding one entry per CDR3 protein. This sample carries approximately 150,000 distinct CDR3 sequences, around 50% of them seen once, and the ten largest clones take more than 1%.

The rearrangement joins TRBV6-1 to TRBJ1-2, with a possible D match to TRBD1 (5 bases). This clonotype originated in a human donor with aplastic anemia. Sequencing was performed on sorted CD4+, CD8+, or CD8+CD57+ T cells (not recorded which) from PBMCs. Here the CDR3 reads CASSLPRGAGYGYTF. CDR3 coding DNA: TGTGCCAGCAGCCTCCCCCGCGGGGCGGGCTATGGCTACACCTTC.